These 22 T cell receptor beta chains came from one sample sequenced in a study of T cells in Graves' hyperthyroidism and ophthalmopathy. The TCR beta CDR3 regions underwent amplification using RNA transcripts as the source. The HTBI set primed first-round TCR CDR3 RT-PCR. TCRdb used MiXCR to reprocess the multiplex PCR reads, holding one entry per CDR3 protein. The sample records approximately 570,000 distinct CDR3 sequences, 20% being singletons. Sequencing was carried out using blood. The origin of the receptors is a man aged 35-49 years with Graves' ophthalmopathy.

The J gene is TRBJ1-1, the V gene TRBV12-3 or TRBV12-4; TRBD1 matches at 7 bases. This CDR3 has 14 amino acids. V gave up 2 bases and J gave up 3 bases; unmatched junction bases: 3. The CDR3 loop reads CASSLKGAYTEAFF. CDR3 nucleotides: TGTGCCAGCAGTTTAAAGGGGGCGTACACTGAAGCTTTCTTT.

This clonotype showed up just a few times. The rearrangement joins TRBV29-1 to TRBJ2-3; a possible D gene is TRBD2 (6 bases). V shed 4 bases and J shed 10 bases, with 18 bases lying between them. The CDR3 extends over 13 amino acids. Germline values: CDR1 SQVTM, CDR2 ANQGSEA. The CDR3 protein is CSVALSVPGAQYF. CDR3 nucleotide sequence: TGCAGCGTTGCCCTGAGTGTTCCGGGGGCGCAGTATTTT.

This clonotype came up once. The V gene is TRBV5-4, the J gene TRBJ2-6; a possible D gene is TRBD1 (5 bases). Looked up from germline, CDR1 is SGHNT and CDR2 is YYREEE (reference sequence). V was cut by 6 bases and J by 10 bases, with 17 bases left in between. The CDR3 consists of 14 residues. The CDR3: CASTKGAPSNVLTF. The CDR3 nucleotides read TGTGCCAGCACAAAAGGGGCCCCTTCAAACGTCCTGACTTTC.

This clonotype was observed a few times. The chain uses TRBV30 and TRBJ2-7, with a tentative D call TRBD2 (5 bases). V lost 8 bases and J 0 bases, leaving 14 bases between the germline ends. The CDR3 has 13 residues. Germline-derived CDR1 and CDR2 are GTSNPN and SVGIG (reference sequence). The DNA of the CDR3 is TGTGCCCGAGAGGGCAGGACCTCCTACGAGCAGTACTTC. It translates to CAREGRTSYEQYF.

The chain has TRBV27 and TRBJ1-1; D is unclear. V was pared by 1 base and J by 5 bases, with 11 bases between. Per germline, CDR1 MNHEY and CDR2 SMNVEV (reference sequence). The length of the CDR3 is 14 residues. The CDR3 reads CASSLLGDETEAFF. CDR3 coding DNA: TGTGCCAGCAGTTTATTGGGAGATGAGACTGAAGCTTTCTTT.

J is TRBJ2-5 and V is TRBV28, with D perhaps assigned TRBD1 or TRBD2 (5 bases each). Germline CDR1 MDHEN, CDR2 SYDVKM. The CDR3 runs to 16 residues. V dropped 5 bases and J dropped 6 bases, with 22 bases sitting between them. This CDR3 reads CASSLAGNRGRQTQYF. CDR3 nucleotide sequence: TGTGCCAGCAGTCTAGCAGGGAACAGAGGAAGACAGACCCAGTACTTC.

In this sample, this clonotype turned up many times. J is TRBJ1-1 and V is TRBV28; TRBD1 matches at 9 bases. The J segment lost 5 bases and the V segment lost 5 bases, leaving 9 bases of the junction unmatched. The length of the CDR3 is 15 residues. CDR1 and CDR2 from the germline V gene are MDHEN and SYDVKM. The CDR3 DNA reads TGTGCCAGCAGTCCCGCGGGACAGGGTCGAACTGAAGCTTTCTTT. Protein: CASSPAGQGRTEAFF.

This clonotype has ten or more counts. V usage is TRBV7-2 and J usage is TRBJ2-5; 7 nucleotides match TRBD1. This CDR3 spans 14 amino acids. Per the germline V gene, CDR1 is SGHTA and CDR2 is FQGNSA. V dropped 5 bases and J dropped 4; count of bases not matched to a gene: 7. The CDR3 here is CASSPTGRSETQYF. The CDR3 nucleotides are TGTGCCAGCAGCCCGACAGGGAGATCAGAGACCCAGTACTTC.

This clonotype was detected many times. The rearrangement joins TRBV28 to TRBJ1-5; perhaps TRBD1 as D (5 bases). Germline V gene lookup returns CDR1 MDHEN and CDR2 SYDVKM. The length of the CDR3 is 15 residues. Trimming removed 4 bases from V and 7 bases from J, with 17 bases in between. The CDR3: CASSWNRPPGQPQHF. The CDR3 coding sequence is TGTGCCAGCAGTTGGAACAGGCCTCCCGGGCAGCCCCAGCATTTT.

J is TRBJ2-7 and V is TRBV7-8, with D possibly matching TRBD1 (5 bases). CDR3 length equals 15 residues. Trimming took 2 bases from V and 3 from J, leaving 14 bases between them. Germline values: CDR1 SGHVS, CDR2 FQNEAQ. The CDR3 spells CASSLRQGNNYEQYF. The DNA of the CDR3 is TGTGCCAGCAGCTTACGGCAGGGAAATAACTACGAGCAGTACTTC.

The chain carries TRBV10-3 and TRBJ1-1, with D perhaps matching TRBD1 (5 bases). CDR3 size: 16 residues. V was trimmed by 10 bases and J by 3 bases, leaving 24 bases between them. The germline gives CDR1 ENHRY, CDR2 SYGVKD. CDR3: CATGPNLRGMDTEAFF. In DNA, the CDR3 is TGTGCCACGGGACCCAACTTACGGGGGATGGACACTGAAGCTTTCTTT.

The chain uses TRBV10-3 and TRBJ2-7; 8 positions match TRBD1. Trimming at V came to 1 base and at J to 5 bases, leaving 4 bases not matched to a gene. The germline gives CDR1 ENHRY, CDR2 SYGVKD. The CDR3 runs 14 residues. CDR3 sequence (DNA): TGTGCCATCAGTGAGTTAGGGACAGGCGACGAGCAGTACTTC. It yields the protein CAISELGTGDEQYF.

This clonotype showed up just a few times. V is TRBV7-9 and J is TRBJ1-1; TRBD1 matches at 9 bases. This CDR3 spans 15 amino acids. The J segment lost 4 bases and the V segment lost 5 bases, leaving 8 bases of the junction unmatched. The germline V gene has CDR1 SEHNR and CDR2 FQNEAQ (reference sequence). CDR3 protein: CASSKQGAEGTEAFF. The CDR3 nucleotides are TGTGCCAGCAGCAAACAGGGGGCAGAGGGCACTGAAGCTTTCTTT.

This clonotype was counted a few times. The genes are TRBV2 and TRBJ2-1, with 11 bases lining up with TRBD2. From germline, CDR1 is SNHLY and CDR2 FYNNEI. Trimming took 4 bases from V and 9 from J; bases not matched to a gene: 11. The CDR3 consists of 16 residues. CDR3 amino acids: CASSVVSGGAGGEQFF. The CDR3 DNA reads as TGTGCCAGCAGTGTGGTTAGCGGGGGGGCCGGGGGTGAGCAGTTCTTC.

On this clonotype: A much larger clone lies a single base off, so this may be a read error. The CDR3 DNA follows: TGTGCCAGCAGTTGGGGCAAGTTTTACACTGAAGCTTTCTTT. This translates into CASSWGKFYTEAFF. V and J are TRBV12-3 or TRBV12-4 and TRBJ1-1; TRBD1 might be the D (5 bases). The CDR3 spans 14 residues. The germline V and J ends were trimmed by 4 bases and 3 bases, with 12 bases remaining between them.

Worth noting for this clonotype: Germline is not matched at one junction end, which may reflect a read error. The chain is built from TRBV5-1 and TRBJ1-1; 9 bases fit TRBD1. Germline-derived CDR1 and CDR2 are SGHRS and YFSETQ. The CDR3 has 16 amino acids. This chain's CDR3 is CASSLWTGAENAEAFF. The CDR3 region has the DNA TGCGCCAGCAGCTTGTGGACAGGGGCAGAGAACGCTGAAGCTTTCTTT.

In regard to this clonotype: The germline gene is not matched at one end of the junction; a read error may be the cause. The CDR3 DNA reads as TGCGCCAGCAGCCGAGATACTAGCGTTGGCTACGAGCAGTACTTC. Amino acid sequence: CASSRDTSVGYEQYF. The chain uses TRBV9 and TRBJ2-7, with TRBD2 matching 7 bases. CDR1 and CDR2 from the germline V gene are SGDLS and YYNGEE. The CDR3 is made up of 15 amino acids.

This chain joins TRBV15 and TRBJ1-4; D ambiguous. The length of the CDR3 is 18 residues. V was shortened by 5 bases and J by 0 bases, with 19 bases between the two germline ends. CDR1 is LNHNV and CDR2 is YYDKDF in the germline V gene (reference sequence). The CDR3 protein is CATSSGRAIPSTNEKLFF. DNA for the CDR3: TGTGCCACCAGCTCAGGCCGGGCCATACCTTCAACTAATGAAAAACTGTTTTTT.

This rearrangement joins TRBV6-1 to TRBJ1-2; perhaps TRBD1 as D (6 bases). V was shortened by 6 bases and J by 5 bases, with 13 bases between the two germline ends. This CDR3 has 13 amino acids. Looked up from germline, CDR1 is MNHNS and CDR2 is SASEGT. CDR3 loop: CASRPQGGYGYTF. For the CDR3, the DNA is TGTGCCAGCAGGCCACAGGGAGGATATGGCTACACCTTC.

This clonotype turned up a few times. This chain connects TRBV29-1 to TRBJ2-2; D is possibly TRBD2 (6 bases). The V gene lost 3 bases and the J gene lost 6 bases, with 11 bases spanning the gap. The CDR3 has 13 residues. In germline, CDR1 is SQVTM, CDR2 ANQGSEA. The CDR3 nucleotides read TGCAGCGTTGACCAGGGAGGCCCCGGGGAGCTGTTTTTT. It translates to CSVDQGGPGELFF.

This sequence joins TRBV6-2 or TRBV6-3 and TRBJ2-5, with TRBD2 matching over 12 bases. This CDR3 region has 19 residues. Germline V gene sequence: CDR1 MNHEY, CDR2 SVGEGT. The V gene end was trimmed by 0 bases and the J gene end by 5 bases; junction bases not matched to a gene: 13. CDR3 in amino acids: CASSYSPGASGRASETQYF. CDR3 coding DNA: TGTGCCAGCAGTTACTCTCCCGGGGCTAGCGGGAGGGCCTCGGAGACCCAGTACTTC.

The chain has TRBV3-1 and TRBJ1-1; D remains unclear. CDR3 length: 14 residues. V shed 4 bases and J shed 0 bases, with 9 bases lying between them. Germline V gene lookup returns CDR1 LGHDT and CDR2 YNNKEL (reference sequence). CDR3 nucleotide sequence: TGTGCCAGCAGCCCGGTACATTTGAACACTGAAGCTTTCTTT. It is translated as CASSPVHLNTEAFF.